This T cell receptor (beta chain) was retrieved from a study of T cell responses to AZD1222 COVID-19 vaccine. On the study more broadly: Pooling of second doses given at about 4 or about 12 weeks was done.

The germline gives CDR1 SGHRS, CDR2 YFSETQ. This CDR3 region has 13 residues. Trimming pared 0 bases from V and 2 bases from J, leaving 6 bases between. Remarks on this clone: As yet, its antigen is unknown.

Study-level results: As reported, nearly half of all spike-specific TCRs target variant regions that are unmutated. In a largely white British group with more females than males, clonal diversity was possibly underestimated.

Sequenced by immunoSEQ multiplex PCR; TCRdb stores in-frame clones only, minus some. The sample holds 90,000 to 150,000 clones, around 90% seen once. The source is an adult in good health. Sequences were derived from peripheral blood, sampled on day 0 of AZD1222 vaccination. V gene TRBV5-1 combines with J gene TRBJ2-7; tentatively, D is TRBD1 (5 bases). The CDR3 here is CASSLEGAYEQYF. The CDR3 nucleotides are TGCGCCAGCAGCTTGGAAGGGGCCTACGAGCAGTACTTC.